One and the same sample provided the 3 T cell receptor beta chains below, sequenced in a study of OX40 agonist ivuxolimab in advanced cancers. The method was the immunoSEQ multiplex PCR assay. Not all clones reach the TCRdb copy of this immuneACCESS table, which keeps in-frame sequences only. Checked studies attribute under half of the gap to unresolved V genes and leave the rest unexplained. Recorded for this sample are more than 40,000 clones; roughly 86% of them occurred a single time. The ten largest clones capture approximately 1% of the sample. The sequenced sample was CD4+ or CD8+ T cells sorted from blood, obtained in a trial of the OX40 agonist ivuxolimab. The receptors come from an adult with an advanced solid tumor such as melanoma, head and neck, liver or kidney cancer.

This clone appeared a single time. The rearrangement uses TRBV28 and TRBJ1-6; D is uncertain. With 5 bases removed from V and 7 bases from J, the gap between germline ends came to 12 bases. CDR3 length: 14 residues. Per germline, CDR1 MDHEN and CDR2 SYDVKM. In DNA, the CDR3 is TGTGCCAGCAGTCCCAGGACCATGAATTCACCCCTCCACTTT. It encodes CASSPRTMNSPLHF. The full variable domain, its missing parts supplied by reference TRBV28 and TRBJ1-6, is DVKVTQSSRYLVKRTGEKVFLECVQDMDHENMFWYRQDPGLGLRLIYFSYDVKMKEKGDIPEGYSVSREKKERFSLILESASTNQTSMYLCASSPRTMNSPLHFGNGTRLTVT.

This clone was seen just once. CDR3 amino acids: CASSKEVYEQYF. The CDR3, as DNA: TGTGCCAGCAGCAAAGAGGTCTACGAGCAGTACTTC. The V gene is TRBV21-1, the J gene TRBJ2-7. TRBV21-1 is assigned pseudogene status. This CDR3 has 12 residues.

The sample holds a few counts of this clone. V and J are TRBV7-8 and TRBJ1-3, with 7 bases identical to TRBD1. CDR3 length: 15 amino acids. With 7 bases clipped from V and 0 bases from J, the junction kept 6 bases outside the gene matches. The V gene's germline CDR1 is SGHVS and CDR2 FQNEAQ. The CDR3 DNA is TGTGCCAGCACCGGGACAGCCTTCTCTGGAAACACCATATATTTT. Amino acids: CASTGTAFSGNTIYF.